The clone carrying this T cell receptor (beta chain) turned up a few times. Its antigen is as yet unknown. The CDR3 covers 15 residues. Per germline, CDR1 SGHRS and CDR2 YFSETQ. J was trimmed by 7 bases and V by 6 bases; bases with no gene match: 14. The sample is drawn from a study of CD8 T cells in ankylosing spondylitis. Study-wide points: Within peripheral blood, clones linked to disease were CD8+ and relatively rare. Earlier studies detected some motif variants in reactive arthritis synovial fluid and blood. Reportedly, disease-linked clones are significantly enriched in ankylosing spondylitis patients' matched synovial fluid. Seemingly characteristic of ankylosing spondylitis blood was a TCR beta motif consisting of 7 or 8 highly homologous variants.

With molecular barcodes, quantitative 5'-RACE was used to make the TCR beta libraries. One entry per CDR3 protein results from TCRdb running MiXCR on the 5' RACE reads. The data hold around 770,000 distinct CDR3 sequences, with 10% to 15% observed a single time. The sample consisted of blood, either unsorted or a sorted T cell fraction (not recorded which). The clonotype was recovered from a male donor with ankylosing spondylitis. The rearrangement joins TRBV5-1 to TRBJ2-7; 9 bases line up with TRBD2. The CDR3 bases are TGCGCCAGCACCCCATCGCGGGGGGGCCTCCAAGAGCAGTACTTC. Residues: CASTPSRGGLQEQYF.